This T cell receptor (beta chain) appears in the sequencing data of a study of CD8 T cells in Susac syndrome. An amount of RNA that ranged from roughly 0.5 to 1 ug was reverse transcribed with random hexamers. An immunoSEQ multiplex PCR generated amplified TCR beta CDR3 products spanning 54 Vbeta and 13 Jbeta. TCRdb re-called the immunoSEQ multiplex PCR reads with MiXCR, one entry per CDR3 protein. This sample yields 200,000 to 250,000 distinct CDR3 sequences, of which more than 85% are seen a single time; around 0.08% belongs to the top ten. CDR3 length equals 11 residues. CDR1 SQVTM and CDR2 ANQGSEA come from the germline V gene. With 7 bases removed from V and 2 bases from J, the gap between germline ends came to 8 bases.

The sequenced sample consisted of CD4+ T cells from PBMCs. This chain joins TRBV29-1 and TRBJ1-2; D is unclear. The TCR originated in a human donor with multiple sclerosis. The CDR3 protein is CSGAANYGYTF. CDR3 DNA sequence: TGCAGCGGGGCGGCCAACTATGGCTACACCTTC.